The 26 T cell receptor beta chains in this list originate from one sample, sequenced in a study of T cell responses to AZD1222 COVID-19 vaccine. Libraries were prepared by immunoSEQ multiplex PCR; TCRdb keeps only in-frame clonotypes and omits some of them. This table holds some 74,000 clones, about 85% found once. Here the sequenced sample was peripheral blood, taken 28 days after the second AZD1222 dose. These receptors came from an adult who received the AZD1222 COVID-19 vaccine.

The chain couples TRBV15 to TRBJ2-3; 9 bases fit TRBD2. Germline-derived CDR1 and CDR2 are LNHNV and YYDKDF (reference sequence). J was trimmed by 3 bases and V by 3 bases; bases with no gene match: 7. CDR3 size: 16 residues. DNA for the CDR3: TGTGCCACCAGCAGGGGTAGCGGGAGAGGTACAGATACGCAGTATTTT. Translated, it gives CATSRGSGRGTDTQYF.

This chain links TRBV25-1 with TRBJ1-4; the D is unclear. Germline V gene lookup returns CDR1 MGHDK and CDR2 SYGVNS. The CDR3 is made up of 13 amino acids. V was shortened by 0 bases and J by 10 bases, with 9 bases between the two germline ends. CDR3 in DNA: TGTGCCAGCAGTGAATATTACGAGGGAAAACTGTTTTTT. Protein: CASSEYYEGKLFF.

This clone was recorded once. V and J are TRBV19 and TRBJ2-1, with 11 nucleotides matching TRBD2. J lost 1 base, V lost 3 bases, and 5 bases had no gene match. This CDR3 is 17 amino acids long. The germline V gene encodes CDR1 LNHDA and CDR2 SQIVND (reference sequence). Here the CDR3 reads CASSMSGTSGSYNEQFF. CDR3 nucleotides: TGTGCCAGTAGTATGTCCGGGACTAGCGGATCCTACAATGAGCAGTTCTTC.

The chain carries TRBV7-2 and TRBJ1-4, with D possibly matching TRBD1 (6 bases). The CDR3 is 16 amino acids. Germline V gene lookup returns CDR1 SGHTA and CDR2 FQGNSA. Trimming took off 2 bases at V and 7 bases at J, with 17 bases between the two ends. CDR3 residues: CASSLWGTGTSEKLFF. CDR3 nucleotides: TGTGCCAGCAGCTTATGGGGGACCGGGACAAGTGAAAAACTGTTTTTT.

This rearrangement joins TRBV27 to TRBJ2-7; 9 nucleotides match TRBD1. Trimming cost V 8 bases and J 0 bases; bases outside gene matches: 2. Germline values: CDR1 MNHEY, CDR2 SMNVEV (reference sequence). This CDR3 has 13 residues. CDR3 DNA sequence: TGTGCCAGCGGGACAGGGATCTCCTACGAGCAGTACTTC. Amino acid sequence: CASGTGISYEQYF.

The V call is TRBV15, the J call TRBJ1-6; D gene ambiguous. Germline V lookup: CDR1 LNHNV, CDR2 YYDKDF (reference sequence). Trimming removed 0 bases from V and 6 bases from J, with 9 bases in between. The length of the CDR3 is 15 residues. The CDR3 nucleotides are TGTGCCACCAGCAGAGATCTTAGGCTTAATTCACCCCTCCACTTT. Translating gives CATSRDLRLNSPLHF.

The genes are TRBV7-8 and TRBJ1-5; a possible D gene is TRBD1 (5 bases). With 4 bases removed from V and 3 bases from J, the gap between germline ends came to 10 bases. This CDR3 contains 14 residues. Germline V gives CDR1 SGHVS, CDR2 FQNEAQ. The CDR3 coding sequence is TGTGCCAGCAGCTCCCGGGACGACAATCAGCCCCAGCATTTT. This translates into CASSSRDDNQPQHF. Full variable domain (remainder filled in from reference TRBV7-8 and TRBJ1-5): GAGVSQSPRYKVAKRGQDVALRCDPISGHVSLFWYQQALGQGPEFLTYFQNEAQLDKSGLPSDRFFAERPEGSVSTLKIQRTQQEDSAVYLCASSSRDDNQPQHFGDGTRLSIL.

This rearrangement joins TRBV12-3 or TRBV12-4 to TRBJ2-7; unclear D gene. V dropped 6 bases and J dropped 0 bases, with 6 bases sitting between them. The CDR3 is 12 amino acids. This CDR3 reads CASSWDSYEQYF. Written as DNA, the CDR3 is TGTGCCAGCAGCTGGGACTCCTACGAGCAGTACTTC.

The chain uses TRBV6-4 and TRBJ2-7, with 8 nucleotides matching TRBD2. V shed 7 bases, J shed 2 bases, and the junction held 10 bases outside the gene matches. The germline gives CDR1 MRHNA, CDR2 SNTAGT. The CDR3 spans 15 residues. The CDR3 loop is CASKGRTSKTYEQYF. DNA of the CDR3: TGTGCCAGCAAGGGAAGGACTAGCAAGACCTACGAGCAGTACTTC.

The V call is TRBV7-2, the J call TRBJ1-2; a weak D match, TRBD1 (6 bases). Germline V gene data show CDR1 as SGHTA and CDR2 as FQGNSA. The CDR3 length is 13 residues. Deletions cut 7 bases from V and 7 bases from J, with 16 bases between. The CDR3 DNA follows: TGTGCCAGCAAGGAAGGAGGGGGTAGTGGCTACACCTTC. It yields the protein CASKEGGGSGYTF.

The chain carries TRBV29-1 and TRBJ1-2; D gene uncertain. The germline V and J ends were trimmed by 6 bases and 4 bases, with 15 bases remaining between them. Per germline, CDR1 SQVTM and CDR2 ANQGSEA. This CDR3 has 13 amino acids. CDR3 residues: CSVLSAGVYGYTF. The CDR3 bases are TGCAGCGTGCTCTCGGCAGGCGTCTATGGCTACACCTTC. Full variable domain (rest looked up from reference TRBV29-1 and TRBJ1-2): SAVISQKPSRDICQRGTSLTIQCQVDSQVTMMFWYRQQPGQSLTLIATANQGSEATYESGFVIDKFPISRPNLTFSTLTVSNMSPEDSSIYLCSVLSAGVYGYTFGSGTRLTVV.

The chain recombines TRBV18 with TRBJ2-2; 9 nucleotides align to TRBD1. After removal of 3 bases from V and 3 bases from J, the junction contained 8 bases not matched to a gene. This CDR3 region has 17 residues. Germline V gives CDR1 KGHSH, CDR2 LQKENI. Here the CDR3 reads CASSPIQGAPDTGELFF. The CDR3 region has the DNA TGTGCCAGCTCACCGATACAGGGGGCGCCGGACACCGGGGAGCTGTTTTTT.

The chain combines TRBV6-6 with TRBJ1-1; TRBD1 matches 7 bases. Germline lookup yields CDR1 MNHNY and CDR2 SVGAGI (reference sequence). Trimming cost V 5 bases and J 1 base; bases outside gene matches: 7. CDR3 length equals 15 residues. CDR3 region: CASSPRDRGNTEAFF. In DNA form, the CDR3 reads TGTGCCAGCAGTCCTCGGGACAGAGGGAACACTGAAGCTTTCTTT.

The CDR3 coding sequence is TGCAGCGTTGGTATCGTCGTCACCTCCGATTCAGGCAATGAGCAGTTCTTC. It translates to CSVGIVVTSDSGNEQFF. The chain employs TRBV29-1 and TRBJ2-1; no clear D gene. V was cut by 4 bases and J by 6 bases, with 25 bases left in between. This CDR3 is built from 17 residues. Germline V lookup: CDR1 SQVTM, CDR2 ANQGSEA.

The rearrangement links TRBV7-9 to TRBJ2-4; D uncertain. CDR1 and CDR2 from the germline V gene are SEHNR and FQNEAQ (reference sequence). The CDR3 is 19 amino acids. The ends were cut back, 1 base at V and 0 bases at J, with 19 bases in the middle. CDR3 bases: TGTGCCAGCAGCTTAGAGATGGCAGGCGGATACCTAGCCAAAAACATTCAGTACTTC. Amino acids: CASSLEMAGGYLAKNIQYF.

The gene calls are TRBV25-1 and TRBJ1-1; 7 bases line up with TRBD1. Germline CDR1 is MGHDK and CDR2 is SYGVNS. J was trimmed by 5 bases and V by 7 bases; bases with no gene match: 19. The CDR3 extends over 17 amino acids. The CDR3 spells CASTLTGTEVGRTEAFF. The CDR3, as DNA: TGTGCCAGCACCCTGACCGGGACAGAGGTCGGGAGAACTGAAGCTTTCTTT.

The chain links TRBV6-6 to TRBJ1-5; D is possibly TRBD1 (5 bases). The length of the CDR3 is 14 residues. The germline V gene has CDR1 MNHNY and CDR2 SVGAGI (reference sequence). V gave up 2 bases and J gave up 7 bases, with 12 bases separating them. DNA of the CDR3: TGTGCCAGCAGTTACGGCAGGGAAGGGCAGCCCCAGCATTTT. Amino acid sequence: CASSYGREGQPQHF.

This chain joins TRBV7-9 and TRBJ1-1; maybe TRBD1 (5 bases). The V gene's germline CDR1 is SEHNR and CDR2 FQNEAQ (reference sequence). This CDR3 spans 15 amino acids. V was clipped by 3 bases and J by 6 bases, with 17 bases between them. The CDR3 region is CASSLQGVGFAEAFF. The CDR3 nucleotides read TGTGCCAGCAGCTTGCAGGGAGTAGGGTTCGCTGAAGCTTTCTTT.

In this sample, this clone turned up a few times. The rearrangement links TRBV5-8 to TRBJ2-1, with D possibly matching TRBD2 (6 bases). CDR1 is SGHTS and CDR2 is YDEGEE in the germline V gene. This CDR3 is built from 14 residues. The V and J ends lost 4 bases and 5 bases respectively, with 13 bases between them. The CDR3, as DNA: TGTGCCAGCAGCCCCGGGACTCTAGACAATGAGCAGTTCTTC. Translating gives CASSPGTLDNEQFF.

The rearrangement joins TRBV19 to TRBJ1-1; D not resolved. This CDR3 spans 13 amino acids. The germline V gene has CDR1 LNHDA and CDR2 SQIVND (reference sequence). The V and J ends lost 5 bases and 3 bases respectively, with 10 bases between them. The CDR3 DNA sequence: TGTGCCAGTAGTTTGATGGTGTACACTGAAGCTTTCTTT. Its translation is CASSLMVYTEAFF.

This chain joins TRBV5-1 and TRBJ1-1, with 8 bases identical to TRBD1. CDR3 length: 13 amino acids. The V gene end was trimmed by 3 bases and the J gene end by 11 bases; junction bases not matched to a gene: 9. Germline V gene data show CDR1 as SGHRS and CDR2 as YFSETQ. This CDR3 reads CASSSSDRGRAFF. The DNA for the CDR3 is TGCGCCAGCAGCTCTTCTGACAGGGGACGCGCTTTCTTT.

The V and J genes are TRBV19 and TRBJ2-7, with TRBD2 as a possible D gene (5 bases). The CDR3 spans 12 residues. Trimming cost V 6 bases and J 3 bases, with 9 bases left between them. Per the germline V gene, CDR1 is LNHDA and CDR2 is SQIVND (reference sequence). CDR3 sequence (DNA): TGTGCCAGTAGCGTAGCGAACTACGAGCAGTACTTC. This encodes CASSVANYEQYF. Supplemented by reference TRBV19 and TRBJ2-7, the full variable domain reads DGGITQSPKYLFRKEGQNVTLSCEQNLNHDAMYWYRQDPGQGLRLIYYSQIVNDFQKGDIAEGYSVSREKKESFPLTVTSAQKNPTAFYLCASSVANYEQYFGPGTRLTVT.

The CDR3 reads CASSLDQGTGNTIYF. The CDR3 coding sequence is TGTGCCAGCAGCTTAGATCAGGGGACTGGAAACACCATATATTTT. This chain links TRBV11-2 with TRBJ1-3; D is perhaps TRBD1 (6 bases). Per the germline V gene, CDR1 is SGHAT and CDR2 is FQNNGV. The V and J ends lost 0 bases and 2 bases respectively, with 8 bases between them. The length of the CDR3 is 15 residues.

The chain has TRBV5-1 and TRBJ1-3; the match to TRBD1 covers 7 bases. With V trimmed by 2 bases and J by 8 bases, 1 base remained unmatched. The CDR3 covers 12 residues. Germline V CDR1 and CDR2: SGHRS, YFSETQ. The CDR3 region has the DNA TGCGCCAGCAGCTTAGGACAGGACACCATATATTTT. Protein product: CASSLGQDTIYF.

The chain joins TRBV19 to TRBJ1-1, with 8 positions matching TRBD1. The germline gives CDR1 LNHDA, CDR2 SQIVND (reference sequence). The V segment lost 6 bases and the J segment 10 bases; nucleotides outside the gene matches: 10. There are 13 residues in the CDR3. The CDR3 spells CASSTFGQGRAFF. The CDR3 region has the DNA TGTGCCAGTAGCACCTTCGGACAGGGAAGAGCTTTCTTT.

The V and J genes are TRBV3-1 (or the pseudogene TRBV3-2) and TRBJ2-5, with D possibly being TRBD2 (6 bases). Between the trimmed V and J ends, which lost 3 bases and 2 bases, there was a span of 16 bases. Germline CDR1 and CDR2: LGHDT and YNNKEL (reference sequence). This CDR3 region has 16 residues. CDR3 loop: CASSQLGGALQETQYF. In DNA form, the CDR3 reads TGTGCCAGCAGCCAGCTGGGGGGAGCGTTACAAGAGACCCAGTACTTC.